The following is a TCR beta chain sequence with its context. Germline V gene data show CDR1 as SGDLS and CDR2 as YYNGEE. Germline trimming cut 0 bases from V and 7 bases from J; bases unmatched to any gene: 5. This CDR3 is built from 16 residues. The entry originates in a study of a mutant IDH1 vaccine in newly diagnosed glioma. Study-level information: Treated patients were roughly 62% male, around 38% female, mean age roughly 39 years. Radiotherapy, temozolomide, or both had been given previously, and both were given to most.

Time point denoted: baseline, week 1 (first vaccination visit). Treatment defined: pre-vaccination baseline after standard-of-care therapy. Donors harbored newly found WHO grade 3 or 4 IDH1-mutant, ATRX-lost astrocytomas. The protocol was immunoSEQ multiplex PCR, while the TCRdb copy is restricted to in-frame clones and leaves out a portion. The sample gives approximately 70,000 clones, just over 85% of which show up once; over 2.5% is in the top ten. V and J are TRBV9 and TRBJ1-6, with 9 positions matching TRBD1. The sample in question was PBMCs, obtained from a glioma patient treated with radiotherapy, temozolomide or both. This clonotype originated in a man aged 30 to 45 with glioma. CDR3 region: CASSVARDRGNSPLHF. The DNA of the CDR3 is TGTGCCAGCAGCGTAGCGCGCGACAGGGGGAATTCACCCCTCCACTTT.